The rows below give T cell receptor beta chains drawn from one sample of a study of T cell responses to AZD1222 COVID-19 vaccine. Profiled with immunoSEQ multiplex PCR; TCRdb holds only in-frame clones, not every one. Here the sample spans 100,000 to 150,000 clones, 80% to 90% being singletons. The material was peripheral blood, obtained on day 0 of AZD1222 vaccination. The source is an adult in good health. Each CDR3 is given with its conserved first and last residue. Fields, in order: clone size, D gene, J gene, V gene, CDR3 DNA, CDR3 protein. The D gene is left open where the match is weak. Some rows have no size entry. The others give once, few or many, or a class for an expanded clone.

>-|-|TRBJ2-1|TRBV12-3/TRBV12-4
TGTGCCAGCCACTCGAGCTCCTACAATGAGCAGTTCTTC
CASHSSSYNEQFF
>few|-|TRBJ2-3|TRBV5-8
TGTGCCAGCAGCTTTACTGGGACGGGGAGATTCGGCACAGATACGCAGTATTTT
CASSFTGTGRFGTDTQYF
>-|-|TRBJ1-5|TRBV6-5
TGTGCCAGCAGAGGGAATCAGCCCCAGCATTTT
CASRGNQPQHF
>-|-|TRBJ2-7|TRBV28
TGTGCCAGCAGACCAGGGGTACTCTACGAGCAGTACTTC
CASRPGVLYEQYF
>-|TRBD1|TRBJ2-7|TRBV3-1/TRBV3-2
TGTGCCAGCAGCCAAGTTCGGGGACAGAGCTACGAGCAGTACTTC
CASSQVRGQSYEQYF
>-|TRBD2|TRBJ2-1|TRBV9
TGTGCCAGCAGCCCTTTCCCTTCATTAGCGGGGGCTGGTGAGCAGTTCTTC
CASSPFPSLAGAGEQFF
>-|-|TRBJ1-1|TRBV3-1/TRBV3-2
TGTGCCAGCAGCCGATCCAGGGGACACACTGAAGCTTTCTTT
CASSRSRGHTEAFF
>-|-|TRBJ1-1|TRBV4-3
TGCGCCAGCAGCCCACGTGAGGGGCTGAATGCTTTCTTT
CASSPREGLNAFF
>-|TRBD1|TRBJ2-2|TRBV7-7
TGTGCTAGCAGCTTAAGGCACTTGGGGGACAGGAACACCGGGGAGCTGTTTTTT
CASSLRHLGDRNTGELFF
>-|TRBD1|TRBJ1-1|TRBV3-1/TRBV3-2
TGTGCCAGCAGCCTCCACAATTACAGGGGCCCACCTGAAGCTTTCTTT
CASSLHNYRGPPEAFF
>-|TRBD1|TRBJ2-7|TRBV9
TGTGCCAGCAGCTCCCAGGGGGACAGTACCTACGAGCAGTACTTC
CASSSQGDSTYEQYF
>-|-|TRBJ1-2|TRBV29-1
TGCAGCACTCGGGCCCAAGGGAGCTATGGCTACACCTTC
CSTRAQGSYGYTF
>-|-|TRBJ2-2|TRBV10-3
TGTGCCATCGAGCCTGTACTCCGGGGGGAGCTGTTTTTT
CAIEPVLRGELFF
>few|-|TRBJ1-1|TRBV14
TGTGCCAGCAGCGTTAGAGGGGAAGCTTTCTTT
CASSVRGEAFF
>-|-|TRBJ1-2|TRBV28
TGTGCCAGCAGCGTTAGGGGTTTTGATGGCTACACCTTC
CASSVRGFDGYTF
>-|-|TRBJ1-4|TRBV21-1
TGTGCCAGCAGCAATCCTGACCCCCGAGGACTGTTTTTT
CASSNPDPRGLFF
>-|-|TRBJ1-2|TRBV5-1
TGCGCCAGCAGCGGACCGACAGTATCTAACTATGGCTACACCTTC
CASSGPTVSNYGYTF
>-|-|TRBJ1-4|TRBV3-1/TRBV3-2
TGTGCCAGCAGCGGGGAGGATGCAACTAATGAAAAACTGTTTTTT
CASSGEDATNEKLFF
>-|-|TRBJ1-5|TRBV28
TGTGCCAGCCAAGGGTTTTGGGCCCAGCATTTT
CASQGFWAQHF
>-|-|TRBJ1-1|TRBV7-3
TGTGCCAGCAGCTTAAGGGAAGTCGACACTGAAGCTTTCTTT
CASSLREVDTEAFF
>-|-|TRBJ1-1|TRBV28
TGTGCCAGCAGGTCTGGGACACCGAACACTGAAGCTTTCTTT
CASRSGTPNTEAFF
>-|-|TRBJ1-6|TRBV21-1
TGTGCCAGCAGCAAACAGCGTGAATCCTCCCTTAATTCACCCCTCCACTTT
CASSKQRESSLNSPLHF
>-|-|TRBJ1-5|TRBV27
TGTGCCAGCAGTTTGACCGGGCAGCCCCAGCATTTT
CASSLTGQPQHF
>-|-|TRBJ1-1|TRBV7-2
TGTGCCAGCAGACTCTTTGGGGTGACTGAAGCTTTCTTT
CASRLFGVTEAFF
>-|-|TRBJ1-2|TRBV28
TGTGCCAGCAGCTATACAGGGTTCCATGGCTACACCTTC
CASSYTGFHGYTF
>once|-|TRBJ1-5|TRBV7-9
TGTGCCAGCAGCCCTACGAATCAGCCCCAGCATTTT
CASSPTNQPQHF
>-|TRBD1|TRBJ1-2|TRBV27
TGTGCCAGCAGTCCCCGGACAGGATATGGCTACACCTTC
CASSPRTGYGYTF
>once|-|TRBJ1-2|TRBV3-1/TRBV3-2
TGTGCCAGCAGCCGGGGGGATAGTGGCTACACCTTC
CASSRGDSGYTF
>few|-|TRBJ1-5|TRBV5-4
TGTGCCAGCAGCAACTCGGGTGGCGGATCGGGCAATCAGCCCCAGCATTTT
CASSNSGGGSGNQPQHF
>-|-|TRBJ2-7|TRBV6-4
TGTGCCAGCAGTGAAGGGAGTATCAGCAGCAGGCAGTACTTC
CASSEGSISSRQYF
>-|TRBD1|TRBJ2-2|TRBV10-1
TGCGCCAGCAGGGACGACAGGGTCGGCGGCGGGGAGCTGTTTTTT
CASRDDRVGGGELFF
>-|-|TRBJ2-3|TRBV28
TGTGCCAGCAGCGGACAGGCAGGGACTAAGTATTTT
CASSGQAGTKYF
>-|-|TRBJ1-4|TRBV24-1
TGTGCCACCAGTGATTTAAACAGGGATGGGTTTTCAACTAATGAAAAACTGTTTTTT
CATSDLNRDGFSTNEKLFF
>-|TRBD1|TRBJ2-7|TRBV28
TGTGCCAGCACCACTCCCGGGACAGGGATCTACGAGCAGTACTTC
CASTTPGTGIYEQYF
>-|TRBD2|TRBJ2-2|TRBV3-1/TRBV3-2
TGTGCCAGCAGGCTAGCGGGAACCGGGGAGCTGTTTTTT
CASRLAGTGELFF
>-|-|TRBJ1-2|TRBV7-9
TGTGCCAGCAGCTTGGGGAATGGCTACACCTTC
CASSLGNGYTF
>few|TRBD1|TRBJ1-3|TRBV6-5
TGTGCCAGCAGTCGTGGGACAGGCGAGATGGACACCATATATTTT
CASSRGTGEMDTIYF
>-|-|TRBJ1-1|TRBV4-2
TGTGCCAGCAGCCAAGCGCATACCATGAACACTGAAGCTTTCTTT
CASSQAHTMNTEAFF
>few|TRBD2|TRBJ2-7|TRBV11-2
TGTGCCAGCAGTCCAGGTCGAGGTTCCAGATTGGGAGGGGAGCAGTACTTC
CASSPGRGSRLGGEQYF